Presented here are 14 T cell receptor beta chains from one specimen sequenced in a study of T cell repertoires in cytomegalovirus infection. For these TCRs, the target antigens are not known. TCRdb passed the reads through MiXCR, listing each CDR3 protein once. The sample includes about 830,000 distinct CDR3 sequences, 32% of them seen just once. The sequenced sample was cultured CD8+ T cells from PBMCs, obtained from culture after CMV antigen stimulation. These receptors came from a human donor in good health (CMV status not recorded). Some clones in this sample may be carry-over from other donors' samples.

The sample holds one count of this clonotype. This chain joins TRBV19 and TRBJ2-3, with D perhaps TRBD2 (7 bases). The V and J ends lost 4 bases and 1 base respectively, with 15 bases between them. CDR3 length equals 16 residues. Germline V gene lookup returns CDR1 LNHDA and CDR2 SQIVND (reference sequence). CDR3: CASSTRGARGTDTQYF. CDR3 in DNA: TGTGCCAGTAGTACCCGGGGGGCGCGAGGCACAGATACGCAGTATTTT.

This clonotype came up many times. The chain couples TRBV7-9 to TRBJ2-3; TRBD2 might be the D (6 bases). The CDR3 is made up of 16 amino acids. The germline V and J ends were trimmed by 0 bases and 2 bases, with 12 bases remaining between them. Germline V gene sequence: CDR1 SEHNR, CDR2 FQNEAQ (reference sequence). The DNA for the CDR3 is TGTGCCAGCAGCTTAGCTTCGGGGGAGGACACAGATACGCAGTATTTT. This gives the protein CASSLASGEDTDTQYF.

The chain uses TRBV2 and TRBJ1-1, with 8 nucleotides matching TRBD1. There are 11 residues in the CDR3. CDR1 SNHLY and CDR2 FYNNEI come from the germline V gene. The CDR3 spells CASQGASEAFF. CDR3 nucleotides: TGTGCTTCTCAGGGGGCCTCTGAAGCTTTCTTT.

V is TRBV2 and J is TRBJ2-1; D gene unclear. The CDR3 sequence is 15 residues long. Trimming shortened V by 0 bases and J by 5 bases, and 11 bases separated the two germline ends. CDR1 SNHLY and CDR2 FYNNEI come from the germline V gene. The CDR3: CASSEAFSWNNEQFF. The CDR3 region has the DNA TGTGCCAGCAGTGAAGCTTTCTCATGGAACAATGAGCAGTTCTTC. The full variable domain, in which reference TRBV2 and TRBJ2-1 provide the parts outside the CDR3, is EPEVTQTPSHQVTQMGQEVILRCVPISNHLYFYWYRQILGQKVEFLVSFYNNEISEKSEIFDDQFSVERPDGSNFTLKIRSTKLEDSAMYFCASSEAFSWNNEQFFGPGTRLTVL.

The genes are TRBV12-5 and TRBJ1-4; D is ambiguous. Germline V lookup: CDR1 LGHNT, CDR2 FRNRAP. Deletions cut 5 bases from V and 6 bases from J, with 7 bases between. The CDR3 length is 12 residues. The CDR3 nucleotides read TGTGCTAGTGGTGAGGGCCATGAAAAACTGTTTTTT. Translation: CASGEGHEKLFF.

This clonotype appeared once. The chain is built from TRBV5-5 and TRBJ1-1; D uncertain. V lost 7 bases and J lost 3, with 10 bases in between. The CDR3 totals 12 residues. The germline V gene has CDR1 SGHKS and CDR2 YYEKEE (reference sequence). Here the CDR3 reads CASHSADTEAFF. DNA of the CDR3: TGTGCCAGCCATAGCGCGGACACTGAAGCTTTCTTT.

This clonotype was seen more than once but under ten times. V gene TRBV5-1 combines with J gene TRBJ2-7; 8 nucleotides align to TRBD1. This CDR3 is 12 amino acids long. The junction had 1 base not matched to a gene; V was cut back by 2 bases and J by 6 bases. The germline CDR1 and CDR2 sequences are SGHRS and YFSETQ. CDR3 in DNA: TGCGCCAGCAGCTTTGACAGGGGCGAGCAGTACTTC. This translates into CASSFDRGEQYF.

This clonotype was detected ten times or more. V usage is TRBV7-9 and J usage is TRBJ2-1, with 12 bases that match TRBD2. Trimming cost V 3 bases and J 4 bases; bases outside gene matches: 16. CDR3 length: 20 amino acids. The germline gives CDR1 SEHNR, CDR2 FQNEAQ (reference sequence). CDR3 loop: CASSFPPRTSGVTTYNEQFF. In nucleotides, the CDR3 is TGTGCCAGCAGCTTCCCCCCGCGGACTAGCGGGGTCACCACTTACAATGAGCAGTTCTTC. Supplemented by reference TRBV7-9 and TRBJ2-1, the full variable domain reads DTGVSQNPRHKITKRGQNVTFRCDPISEHNRLYWYRQTLGQGPEFLTYFQNEAQLEKSRLLSDRFSAERPKGSFSTLEIQRTEQGDSAMYLCASSFPPRTSGVTTYNEQFFGPGTRLTVL.

The table lists this clonotype with a few counts. The rearrangement links TRBV19 to TRBJ1-5, with D unclear. The CDR3 has 13 residues. CDR1 and CDR2 from the germline V gene are LNHDA and SQIVND (reference sequence). Between the trimmed V and J ends, which lost 6 bases and 2 bases, there was a span of 8 bases. Here the CDR3 reads CASRLGRNQPQHF. The CDR3 region has the DNA TGTGCCAGTAGATTAGGGCGCAATCAGCCCCAGCATTTT.

A few counts support this clonotype. J is TRBJ2-1 and V is TRBV28; D not resolved. CDR3 length: 16 residues. V lost 7 bases to trimming and J lost 0 bases, with 16 bases between them. CDR1 and CDR2 from the germline V gene are MDHEN and SYDVKM. The CDR3: CASITFSVSSYNEQFF. In DNA form, the CDR3 reads TGTGCCAGCATTACCTTCAGTGTTAGCTCCTACAATGAGCAGTTCTTC.

This sequence joins TRBV19 and TRBJ2-2, with D perhaps matching TRBD2 (6 bases). Germline CDR1 reads LNHDA; CDR2 reads SQIVND (reference sequence). The CDR3 spans 16 residues. With 5 bases removed from V and 5 bases from J, the gap between germline ends came to 18 bases. The CDR3 region has the DNA TGTGCCAGTAGTCCGACCGCCTGGGCGGGGACCGGGGAGCTGTTTTTT. As protein: CASSPTAWAGTGELFF.

The table lists this clonotype with a few counts. The chain joins TRBV2 to TRBJ1-5; D ambiguous. V was cut by 0 bases and J by 0 bases, with 12 bases left in between. CDR3 length: 17 residues. Germline CDR1 and CDR2: SNHLY and FYNNEI. CDR3 protein: CASSEARQWDSNQPQHF. CDR3 nucleotide sequence: TGTGCCAGCAGTGAAGCGCGTCAGTGGGATAGCAATCAGCCCCAGCATTTT.

This chain uses TRBV5-1 with TRBJ2-6, with 7 nucleotides matching TRBD2. From germline, CDR1 is SGHRS and CDR2 YFSETQ. The CDR3 covers 13 residues. The V and J ends lost 0 bases and 19 bases, in that order; junction bases with no gene match: 10. CDR3 in DNA: TGCGCCAGCAGCTTGGCCGGGGGGATAGGACTTACTTTC. Translation gives CASSLAGGIGLTF.

The chain couples TRBV7-2 to TRBJ2-2; 7 bases fit TRBD1. J lost 4 bases, V lost 11 bases, and 7 bases had no gene match. The CDR3 loop spans 13 amino acids. Germline V gene data show CDR1 as SGHTA and CDR2 as FQGNSA. The DNA of the CDR3 is TGTGCCGCCCCAGGGACAGTCACCGGGGAGCTGTTTTTT. It encodes CAAPGTVTGELFF. Using reference TRBV7-2 and TRBJ2-2 for the parts outside the CDR3, the full variable domain is GAGVSQSPSNKVTEKGKDVELRCDPISGHTALYWYRQSLGQGLEFLIYFQGNSAPDKSGLPSDRFSAERTGGSVSTLTIQRTQQEDSAVYLCAAPGTVTGELFFGEGSRLTVL.